This T cell receptor (beta chain) was documented in a study of cytomegalovirus exposure and HLA in healthy donors. Study background: As an earlier analysis found, around 170 million T cells yielded about 100 million unique TCR beta sequences.

Unrecorded immune exposure was likely among donors, who were nominally healthy when sampled. Worth noting for this clone: No antigen is known for it.

The study ran its PCR with 60 Vbeta and 13 Jbeta primers. TCRdb keeps only in-frame clones here, not all; method: immunoSEQ multiplex PCR. The sample lists more than 100,000 clones, over 60% occurring once. General observations from the study: Sequence variants that were highly shared formed a cluster that was likely a sequencing artifact.

Sequencing was performed on PBMCs. This sequence originates from a man younger than 35 in good health and CMV-seronegative.

CDR3 loop: CASSRPGLIMETQYF. CDR3 nucleotide sequence: TGTGCCAGCAGTCGACCGGGACTAATTATGGAGACCCAGTACTTC. This rearrangement joins TRBV6-5 to TRBJ2-5; 7 nucleotides agree with TRBD2. V lost 5 bases to trimming and J lost 5 bases; unmatched junction nucleotides: 11. Germline V gene data show CDR1 as MNHEY and CDR2 as SVGAGI. The CDR3 has 15 residues.